This T cell receptor beta chain was profiled in a study of T-cell reconstitution after alpha-beta-depleted transplantation in children. V was shortened by 6 bases and J by 6 bases, with 12 bases between the two germline ends. Germline CDR1 and CDR2: SNHLY and FYNNEI. The CDR3 runs to 12 residues. During its preparation, the TCRbeta library received unique molecular identifiers. TCRdb redid the calling of the PCR reads with MiXCR, one entry per CDR3 protein. The table has about 130,000 distinct CDR3 sequences, more than 9.5% seen once. This clonotype was found a few times. This clonotype originated in a girl in the first two years of life who had a stem cell transplant for combined immunodeficiency, so the T cells may come from the graft donor. The chain carries TRBV2 and TRBJ2-7, with D possibly called TRBD1 or TRBD2 (5 bases each). The specimen comprised PBMCs, mostly from graft donor cells, sampled 180 days after TCRalphabeta/CD19-depleted stem cell transplant. The CDR3 loop reads CASSAPGPEQYF. The CDR3 DNA reads as TGTGCCAGCAGCGCCCCGGGACCCGAGCAGTACTTC.